This T cell receptor (beta chain) was sequenced for a study of cytomegalovirus exposure and HLA in healthy donors. On the study more broadly: When 350 to 500 donors were genotyped, approximately 81% of them were found to fall in the Caucasian-associated ancestry cluster.

CDR1 LNHDA and CDR2 SQIVND come from the germline V gene (reference sequence). The V end was cut by 3 bases, the J end by 10 bases, with 13 bases between. The CDR3 has 14 amino acids. About this clone itself: Its antigen is not known.

PCR amplification relied on 60 Vbeta primers (plus 13 Jbeta primers). Sequenced by immunoSEQ multiplex PCR; TCRdb stores in-frame clones only, minus some. Altogether about 130,000 clones are present, approximately 79% being singletons, with the ten largest covering 3% to 4.5%. Notes on the study in general: As was reported, the HLA-A and HLA-B alleles of most subjects were accurately predicted from TCR beta sequences. Later analysis suggested links between common viral pathogens and several top significant clusters. Immune exposure information available was restricted to CMV serostatus.

Material for sequencing was PBMCs. The source is a man younger than 45 in good health and CMV-seronegative. V gene TRBV19 combines with J gene TRBJ1-6; possible D gene TRBD1, 6 bases. Here the CDR3 DNA reads TGTGCCAGTAGTATCCCAGGGGTCACATCACCCCTCCACTTT. Translating it yields CASSIPGVTSPLHF.